Included here is one TCR beta chain sequence, with context. V dropped 6 bases and J dropped 4 bases, with 18 bases sitting between them. Per the germline V gene, CDR1 is LNHDA and CDR2 is SQIVND (reference sequence). CDR3 length equals 15 residues. This specimen belongs to a study of blood T cell repertoires in COVID-19. As for the study in general: Collection of acute and convalescent COVID-19 samples took place in the United States, Italy and Spain. PBMCs, B-cell-depleted T cells, or T cells were the source of the cDNA or gDNA that made up the material.

Original processing methods: Using reference gene primer amplification, nucleated cell counts were estimated. The table came from immunoSEQ multiplex PCR; TCRdb's copy has only in-frame clones and leaves some out. V, J and clone size were drawn from that table, and D and trimming were deduced from the DNA. The data show 100,000 or so clones, about 88% seen once. The sample consisted of peripheral blood. This TCR was recovered from a man aged 60-69 years with acute or convalescent COVID-19. V gene TRBV19 combines with J gene TRBJ1-1, with D perhaps TRBD1 (6 bases). In DNA form, the CDR3 reads TGTGCCAGTAGACTAGGACAGCTAGTTGTCACTGAAGCTTTCTTT. Protein product: CASRLGQLVVTEAFF.